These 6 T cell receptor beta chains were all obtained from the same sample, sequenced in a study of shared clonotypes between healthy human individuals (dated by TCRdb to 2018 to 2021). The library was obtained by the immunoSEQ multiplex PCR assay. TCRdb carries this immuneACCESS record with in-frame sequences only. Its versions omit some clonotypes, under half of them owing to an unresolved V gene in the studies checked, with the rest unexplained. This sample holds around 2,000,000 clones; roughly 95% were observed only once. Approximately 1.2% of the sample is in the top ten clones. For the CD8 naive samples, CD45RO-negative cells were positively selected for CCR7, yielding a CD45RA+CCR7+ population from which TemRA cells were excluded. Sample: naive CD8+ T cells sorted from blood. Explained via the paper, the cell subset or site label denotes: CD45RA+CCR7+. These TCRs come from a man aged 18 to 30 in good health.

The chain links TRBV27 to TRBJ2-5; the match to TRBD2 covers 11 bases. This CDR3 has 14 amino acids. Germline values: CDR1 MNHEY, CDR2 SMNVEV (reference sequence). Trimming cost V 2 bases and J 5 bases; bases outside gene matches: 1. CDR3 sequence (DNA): TGTGCCAGCAGTTTAGTAGCGGGGGGGGAGACCCAGTACTTC. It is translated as CASSLVAGGETQYF.

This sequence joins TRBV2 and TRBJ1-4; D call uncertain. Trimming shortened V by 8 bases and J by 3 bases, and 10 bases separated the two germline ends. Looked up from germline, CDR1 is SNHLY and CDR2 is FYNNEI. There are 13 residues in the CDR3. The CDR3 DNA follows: TGTGCCAGCGAGAGGGCCGCTAATGAAAAACTGTTTTTT. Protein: CASERAANEKLFF.

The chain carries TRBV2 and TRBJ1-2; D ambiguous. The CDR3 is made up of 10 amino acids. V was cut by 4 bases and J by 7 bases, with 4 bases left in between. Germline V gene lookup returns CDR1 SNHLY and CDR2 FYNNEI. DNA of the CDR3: TGTGCCAGCAGTGTTCCTGGCTACACCTTC. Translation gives CASSVPGYTF.

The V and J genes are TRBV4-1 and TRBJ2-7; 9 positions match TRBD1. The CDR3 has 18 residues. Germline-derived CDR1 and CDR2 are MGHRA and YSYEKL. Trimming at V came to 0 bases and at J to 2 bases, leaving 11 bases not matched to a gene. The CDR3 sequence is CASSQETGTGSRAYEQYF. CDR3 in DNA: TGCGCCAGCAGCCAAGAAACCGGGACAGGGAGTCGGGCCTACGAGCAGTACTTC.

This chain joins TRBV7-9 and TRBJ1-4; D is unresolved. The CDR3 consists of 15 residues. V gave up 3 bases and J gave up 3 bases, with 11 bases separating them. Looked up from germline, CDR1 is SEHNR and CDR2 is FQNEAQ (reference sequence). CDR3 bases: TGTGCCAGCAGCTTGGAGGCGAGCGCTAATGAAAAACTGTTTTTT. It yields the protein CASSLEASANEKLFF. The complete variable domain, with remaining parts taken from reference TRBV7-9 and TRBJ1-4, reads DTGVSQNPRHKITKRGQNVTFRCDPISEHNRLYWYRQTLGQGPEFLTYFQNEAQLEKSRLLSDRFSAERPKGSFSTLEIQRTEQGDSAMYLCASSLEASANEKLFFGSGTQLSVL.

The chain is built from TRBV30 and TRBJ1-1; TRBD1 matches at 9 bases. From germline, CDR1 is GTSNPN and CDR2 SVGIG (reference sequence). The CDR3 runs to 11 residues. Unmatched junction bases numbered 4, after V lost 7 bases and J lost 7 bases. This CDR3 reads CASWTGVEAFF. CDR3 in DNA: TGTGCCTCCTGGACAGGGGTTGAAGCTTTCTTT. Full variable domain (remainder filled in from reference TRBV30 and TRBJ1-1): SQTIHQWPATLVQPVGSPLSLECTVEGTSNPNLYWYRQAAGRGLQLLFYSVGIGQISSEVPQNLSASRPQDRQFILSSKKLLLSDSGFYLCASWTGVEAFFGQGTRLTVV.